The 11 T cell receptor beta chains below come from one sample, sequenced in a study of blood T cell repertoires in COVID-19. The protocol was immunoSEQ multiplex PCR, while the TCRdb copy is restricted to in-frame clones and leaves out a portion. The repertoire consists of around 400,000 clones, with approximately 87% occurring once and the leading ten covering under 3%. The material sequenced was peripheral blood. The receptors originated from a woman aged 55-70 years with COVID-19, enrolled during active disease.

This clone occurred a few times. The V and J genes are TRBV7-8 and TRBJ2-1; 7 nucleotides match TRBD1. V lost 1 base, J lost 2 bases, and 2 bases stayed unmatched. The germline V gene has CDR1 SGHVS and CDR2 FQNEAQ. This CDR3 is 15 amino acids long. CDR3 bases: TGTGCCAGCAGCTTAGTTGGGACAGCCTACAATGAGCAGTTCTTC. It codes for CASSLVGTAYNEQFF.

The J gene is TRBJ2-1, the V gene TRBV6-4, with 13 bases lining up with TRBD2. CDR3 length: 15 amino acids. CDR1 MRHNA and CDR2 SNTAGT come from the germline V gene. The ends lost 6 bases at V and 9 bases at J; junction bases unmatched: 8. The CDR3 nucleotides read TGTGCCAGCAGCCGGACTAGCGGGGGTTTCCGTGAGCAGTTCTTC. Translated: CASSRTSGGFREQFF.

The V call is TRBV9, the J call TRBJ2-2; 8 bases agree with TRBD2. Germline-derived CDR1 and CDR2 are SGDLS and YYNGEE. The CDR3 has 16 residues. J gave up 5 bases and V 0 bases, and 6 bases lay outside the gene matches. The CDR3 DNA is TGTGCCAGCAGCGTAGTAGGGACTAGTCTAACCGGGGAGCTGTTTTTT. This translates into CASSVVGTSLTGELFF.

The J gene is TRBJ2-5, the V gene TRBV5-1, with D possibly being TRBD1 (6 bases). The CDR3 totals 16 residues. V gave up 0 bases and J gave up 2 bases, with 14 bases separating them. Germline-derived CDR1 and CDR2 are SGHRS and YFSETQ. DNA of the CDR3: TGCGCCAGCAGCTTGGCCGTCGGACAGATACAAGAGACCCAGTACTTC. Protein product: CASSLAVGQIQETQYF. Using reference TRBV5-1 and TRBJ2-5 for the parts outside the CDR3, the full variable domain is KAGVTQTPRYLIKTRGQQVTLSCSPISGHRSVSWYQQTPGQGLQFLFEYFSETQRNKGNFPGRFSGRQFSNSRSEMNVSTLELGDSALYLCASSLAVGQIQETQYFGPGTRLLVL.

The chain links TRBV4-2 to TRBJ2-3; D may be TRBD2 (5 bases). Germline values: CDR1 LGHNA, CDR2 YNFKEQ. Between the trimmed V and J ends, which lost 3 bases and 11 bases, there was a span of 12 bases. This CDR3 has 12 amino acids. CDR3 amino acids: CASSQGNGGQYF. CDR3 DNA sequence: TGTGCCAGCAGCCAGGGGAATGGAGGGCAGTATTTT.

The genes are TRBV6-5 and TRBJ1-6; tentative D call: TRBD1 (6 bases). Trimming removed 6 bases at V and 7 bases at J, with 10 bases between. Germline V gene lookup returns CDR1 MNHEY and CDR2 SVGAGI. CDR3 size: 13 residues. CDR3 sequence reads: CASRPGANSPLHF. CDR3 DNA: TGTGCCAGCAGACCAGGGGCCAATTCACCCCTCCACTTT.

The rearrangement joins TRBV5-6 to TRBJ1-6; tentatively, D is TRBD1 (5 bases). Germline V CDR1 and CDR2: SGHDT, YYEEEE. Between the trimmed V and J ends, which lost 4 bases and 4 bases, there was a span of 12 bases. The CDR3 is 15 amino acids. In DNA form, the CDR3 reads TGTGCCAGCAGCGCCTTGGGGCCGTATAATTCACCCCTCCACTTT. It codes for CASSALGPYNSPLHF.

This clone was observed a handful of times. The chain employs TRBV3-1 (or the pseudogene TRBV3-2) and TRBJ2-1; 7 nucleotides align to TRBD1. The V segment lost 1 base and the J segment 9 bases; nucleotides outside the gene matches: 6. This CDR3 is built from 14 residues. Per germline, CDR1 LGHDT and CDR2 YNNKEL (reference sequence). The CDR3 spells CASSQGQGVGEQFF. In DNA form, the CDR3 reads TGTGCCAGCAGCCAAGGGCAGGGGGTCGGTGAGCAGTTCTTC.

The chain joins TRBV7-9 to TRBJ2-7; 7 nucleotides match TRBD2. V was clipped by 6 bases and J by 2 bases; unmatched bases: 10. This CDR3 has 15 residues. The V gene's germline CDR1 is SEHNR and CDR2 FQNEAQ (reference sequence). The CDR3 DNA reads TGTGCCAGCAGGGGACCGGGACTAAAAACCTACGAGCAGTACTTC. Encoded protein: CASRGPGLKTYEQYF.

In DNA form, the CDR3 reads TGTGCCAGCAGCTTAATAGGGACAGGGGGCACCGGGGAGCTGTTTTTT. It is translated as CASSLIGTGGTGELFF. This rearrangement joins TRBV7-3 to TRBJ2-2, with 11 bases that match TRBD1. The CDR3 consists of 16 residues. With V trimmed by 1 base and J by 4 bases, 2 bases remained unmatched. Per the germline V gene, CDR1 is SGHTA and CDR2 is FQGTGA.

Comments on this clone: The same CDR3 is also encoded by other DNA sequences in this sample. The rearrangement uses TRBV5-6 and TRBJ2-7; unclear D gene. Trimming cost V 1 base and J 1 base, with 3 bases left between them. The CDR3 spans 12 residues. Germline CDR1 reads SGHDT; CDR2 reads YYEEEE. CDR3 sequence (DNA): TGTGCCAGCAGCTTGTCTTCCTACGAGCAGTACTTC. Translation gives CASSLSSYEQYF.